Listed here are 12 T cell receptor beta chains from one sample, sequenced in a study of cytomegalovirus exposure and HLA in healthy donors. The PCR used 60 Vbeta and 13 Jbeta primers. Data came from immunoSEQ multiplex PCR; TCRdb stores just in-frame clones and leaves some out. Here the sample spans 150,000 to 190,000 clones, around 82% being singletons. Sequenced input: PBMCs. These receptor sequences come from a woman aged 45-65 years in good health and CMV-seropositive.

Turning to this clone: One junction end disagrees with the germline gene, perhaps due to a read error. The chain links TRBV7-9 to TRBJ2-7, with TRBD2 as a possible D gene (5 bases). The CDR3 is 12 amino acids. Germline V gives CDR1 SEHNR, CDR2 FQNEAQ (reference sequence). CDR3 protein: CSSSGLTYEQYF. The DNA for the CDR3 is TGTTCCAGCAGCGGACTGACTTACGAGCAGTACTTC.

The chain has TRBV9 and TRBJ1-1, with D hard to call. V was clipped by 2 bases and J by 0 bases, with 8 bases between them. Per the germline V gene, CDR1 is SGDLS and CDR2 is YYNGEE. The CDR3 is 14 residues long. The CDR3 bases are TGTGCCAGCAGCGTTGACAAACTGAACACTGAAGCTTTCTTT. It is translated as CASSVDKLNTEAFF.

The chain links TRBV7-9 to TRBJ1-1, with D possibly being TRBD1 (5 bases). The CDR3 runs 13 residues. The germline V and J ends were trimmed by 5 bases and 7 bases, with 14 bases remaining between them. Germline values: CDR1 SEHNR, CDR2 FQNEAQ (reference sequence). The CDR3 is CASSGLSQGEAFF. Here the CDR3 DNA reads TGTGCCAGCAGCGGCCTCTCTCAGGGTGAAGCTTTCTTT.

V gene TRBV5-1 combines with J gene TRBJ1-4, with D possibly matching TRBD1 (6 bases). The CDR3 has 18 residues. Deletions cut 5 bases from V and 8 bases from J, with 28 bases between. Germline CDR1 SGHRS, CDR2 YFSETQ. CDR3 sequence: CASRPGIVTQVQGEKLFF. The DNA of the CDR3 is TGCGCCAGCAGGCCCGGAATCGTAACTCAGGTACAGGGAGAAAAACTGTTTTTT.

The genes are TRBV29-1 and TRBJ1-2; D may be TRBD1 (5 bases). The germline V gene has CDR1 SQVTM and CDR2 ANQGSEA. Trimming cost V 3 bases and J 7 bases, with 12 bases left between them. The CDR3 is made up of 12 amino acids. The CDR3 loop reads CSVEKLGLGYTF. DNA for the CDR3: TGCAGCGTTGAGAAACTGGGGCTTGGCTACACCTTC.

The chain has TRBV9 and TRBJ2-7; 8 bases match TRBD1. With V trimmed by 4 bases and J by 8 bases, 11 bases remained unmatched. CDR3 size: 14 residues. CDR1 and CDR2 (germline): SGDLS, YYNGEE. Here the CDR3 DNA reads TGTGCCAGCAGCCCAACCTCGACAGGGGAGAAGCAGTACTTC. Residues: CASSPTSTGEKQYF. Supplemented by reference TRBV9 and TRBJ2-7, the full variable domain reads DSGVTQTPKHLITATGQRVTLRCSPRSGDLSVYWYQQSLDQGLQFLIQYYNGEERAKGNILERFSAQQFPDLHSELNLSSLELGDSALYFCASSPTSTGEKQYFGPGTRLTVT.

The V call is TRBV14, the J call TRBJ1-2, with 12 positions matching TRBD1. This CDR3 has 16 residues. CDR1 SGHDN and CDR2 FVKESK come from the germline V gene. V trimming: 4 bases; J trimming: 7 bases; junction bases outside the gene matches: 10. The CDR3 loop is CASSPTGQGAFGGYTF. CDR3 bases: TGTGCCAGCAGCCCAACGGGACAGGGGGCGTTTGGTGGCTACACCTTC. Full variable domain (rest looked up from reference TRBV14 and TRBJ1-2): EAGVTQFPSHSVIEKGQTVTLRCDPISGHDNLYWYRRVMGKEIKFLLHFVKESKQDESGMPNNRFLAERTGGTYSTLKVQPAELEDSGVYFCASSPTGQGAFGGYTFGSGTRLTVV.

The chain has TRBV7-9 and TRBJ2-7; tentatively, D is TRBD2 (5 bases). With 5 bases removed from V and 2 bases from J, the gap between germline ends came to 19 bases. This CDR3 spans 16 amino acids. Germline loops: CDR1 SEHNR, CDR2 FQNEAQ (reference sequence). The CDR3 protein is CASSPRRGPRPYEQYF. The DNA for the CDR3 is TGTGCCAGCAGCCCCCGGAGAGGGCCCCGGCCCTACGAGCAGTACTTC.

The chain carries TRBV25-1 and TRBJ2-7; D unresolved. The germline gives CDR1 MGHDK, CDR2 SYGVNS. The length of the CDR3 is 15 residues. V was pared by 1 base and J by 5 bases, with 15 bases between. CDR3 nucleotides: TGTGCCAGCAGTGAATCGGCCTCACAGTTGGACGAGCAGTACTTC. It encodes CASSESASQLDEQYF.

The rearrangement uses TRBV5-4 and TRBJ2-2; TRBD2 is a possible D gene (6 bases). The germline gives CDR1 SGHNT, CDR2 YYREEE (reference sequence). V lost 1 base to trimming and J lost 4 bases, with 11 bases between them. The CDR3 runs to 15 residues. The chain's CDR3 is CASSLFGGPTGELFF. The DNA for the CDR3 is TGTGCCAGCAGCTTGTTCGGGGGACCCACCGGGGAGCTGTTTTTT. Looking up the rest from reference TRBV5-4 and TRBJ2-2 gives the full variable domain: ETGVTQSPTHLIKTRGQQVTLRCSSQSGHNTVSWYQQALGQGPQFIFQYYREEENGRGNFPPRFSGLQFPNYSSELNVNALELDDSALYLCASSLFGGPTGELFFGEGSRLTVL.

The chain employs TRBV12-5 and TRBJ2-1; 8 nucleotides agree with TRBD2. In germline, CDR1 is LGHNT, CDR2 FRNRAP. V was pared by 7 bases and J by 0 bases, with 5 bases of the junction left unmatched. This CDR3 has 15 residues. The CDR3 DNA is TGTGCTAGTGCCCGGGGGGGGTTCTCCTACAATGAGCAGTTCTTC. This gives the protein CASARGGFSYNEQFF.

The chain uses TRBV4-1 and TRBJ2-4; D may be TRBD1 (5 bases). Germline CDR1 reads MGHRA; CDR2 reads YSYEKL. This CDR3 has 15 residues. Trimming shortened V by 0 bases and J by 5 bases, and 11 bases separated the two germline ends. The CDR3 nucleotides read TGCGCCAGCAGCCAAGAGCAGGGCATACAAAACATTCAGTACTTC. The encoded protein is CASSQEQGIQNIQYF.